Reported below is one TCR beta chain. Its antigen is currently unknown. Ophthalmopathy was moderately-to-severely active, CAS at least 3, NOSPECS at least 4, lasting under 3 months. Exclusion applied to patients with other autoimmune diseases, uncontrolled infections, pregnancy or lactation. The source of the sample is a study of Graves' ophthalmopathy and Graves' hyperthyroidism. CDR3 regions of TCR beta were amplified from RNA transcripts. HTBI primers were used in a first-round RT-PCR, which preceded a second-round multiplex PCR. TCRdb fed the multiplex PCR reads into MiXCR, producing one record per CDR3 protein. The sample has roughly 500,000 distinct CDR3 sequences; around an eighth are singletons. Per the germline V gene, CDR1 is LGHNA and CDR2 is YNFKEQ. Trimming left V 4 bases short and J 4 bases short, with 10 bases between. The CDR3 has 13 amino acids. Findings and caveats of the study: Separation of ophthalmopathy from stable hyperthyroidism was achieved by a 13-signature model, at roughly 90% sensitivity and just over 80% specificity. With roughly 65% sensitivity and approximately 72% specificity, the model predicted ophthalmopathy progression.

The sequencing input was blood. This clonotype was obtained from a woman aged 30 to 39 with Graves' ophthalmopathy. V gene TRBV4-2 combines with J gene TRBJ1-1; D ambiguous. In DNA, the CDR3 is TGTGCCAGCAGCCGTATCGCGGGCACTGAAGCTTTCTTT. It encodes CASSRIAGTEAFF.